Listed below are T cell receptor beta chains from one sample, sequenced in a study of a mutant IDH1 vaccine in newly diagnosed glioma. No antigen is known for these receptors. Data came from immunoSEQ multiplex PCR; TCRdb stores just in-frame clones and leaves some out. This sample has about 59,000 clones, with roughly four fifths found just once. The source material was PBMCs, sampled from a glioma patient whose treatment included an IDH1 peptide vaccine. These receptors were taken from a man aged 25-45 years with glioma. CDR3s include the opening cysteine and the closing phenylalanine or tryptophan. Fields, in order: V gene, J gene, D gene, clone size, CDR3 protein, CDR3 DNA. The D gene is left open where the match is weak. Rows may omit the clone size; those that give it use once, few, many or a size class.

v_call: TRBV15; j_call: TRBJ1-5; d_call: NA; clone_size: NA; cdr3_aa: CATSRFSGPFNQPQHF; cdr3_nt: TGTGCCACCAGCAGATTTTCCGGGCCCTTCAATCAGCCCCAGCATTTT
v_call: TRBV11-2; j_call: TRBJ1-1; d_call: TRBD1; clone_size: NA; cdr3_aa: CASSRTGTEAFF; cdr3_nt: TGTGCCAGCAGCAGGACAGGCACTGAAGCTTTCTTT
v_call: TRBV30; j_call: TRBJ1-2; d_call: NA; clone_size: NA; cdr3_aa: CAWILRGYGYTF; cdr3_nt: TGTGCCTGGATACTTAGGGGCTATGGCTACACCTTC
v_call: TRBV18; j_call: TRBJ2-6; d_call: TRBD1; clone_size: NA; cdr3_aa: CASSWTGGGSGANVLTF; cdr3_nt: TGTGCCAGCTCTTGGACAGGGGGAGGCTCTGGGGCCAACGTCCTGACTTTC
v_call: TRBV20-1; j_call: TRBJ2-7; d_call: NA; clone_size: few; cdr3_aa: CSAREVYEQYF; cdr3_nt: TGCAGTGCTAGAGAGGTTTACGAGCAGTACTTC
v_call: TRBV6-6; j_call: TRBJ2-2; d_call: NA; clone_size: NA; cdr3_aa: CASSRRGNTGELFF; cdr3_nt: TGTGCCAGCAGCCGTCGAGGGAACACCGGGGAGCTGTTTTTT
v_call: TRBV7-9; j_call: TRBJ2-3; d_call: NA; clone_size: NA; cdr3_aa: CASSLGAAGPDTQYF; cdr3_nt: TGTGCCAGCAGCTTAGGGGCCGCTGGGCCAGATACGCAGTATTTT
v_call: TRBV6-5; j_call: TRBJ1-2; d_call: NA; clone_size: NA; cdr3_aa: CASSFRGGGLNYGYTF; cdr3_nt: TGTGCCAGCAGTTTTCGAGGGGGTGGACTCAACTATGGCTACACCTTC
v_call: TRBV5-4; j_call: TRBJ2-3; d_call: NA; clone_size: NA; cdr3_aa: CASIPDGPNTDTQYF; cdr3_nt: TGTGCCAGCATCCCGGACGGGCCCAACACAGATACGCAGTATTTT
v_call: TRBV30; j_call: TRBJ2-1; d_call: NA; clone_size: NA; cdr3_aa: CAWSVRGHEQFF; cdr3_nt: TGTGCCTGGAGTGTCCGGGGCCATGAGCAGTTCTTC
v_call: TRBV28; j_call: TRBJ2-7; d_call: NA; clone_size: NA; cdr3_aa: CASSILYEQYF; cdr3_nt: TGTGCCAGCAGCATTCTCTACGAGCAGTACTTC
v_call: TRBV10-3; j_call: TRBJ1-4; d_call: NA; clone_size: NA; cdr3_aa: CAISARTNEKLFF; cdr3_nt: TGTGCCATCAGTGCTAGGACTAATGAAAAACTGTTTTTT
v_call: TRBV27; j_call: TRBJ2-2; d_call: NA; clone_size: NA; cdr3_aa: CASKSGAVLTGELFF; cdr3_nt: TGTGCCAGCAAGTCGGGGGCGGTACTCACCGGGGAGCTGTTTTTT
v_call: TRBV29-1; j_call: TRBJ2-7; d_call: NA; clone_size: NA; cdr3_aa: CSVWGYSYEQYF; cdr3_nt: TGCAGCGTTTGGGGTTACTCCTACGAGCAGTACTTC
v_call: TRBV6-6; j_call: TRBJ1-1; d_call: NA; clone_size: NA; cdr3_aa: CASSSEDSLNTEAFF; cdr3_nt: TGTGCCAGCAGTTCGGAGGACAGCTTGAACACTGAAGCTTTCTTT
v_call: TRBV9; j_call: TRBJ2-3; d_call: NA; clone_size: NA; cdr3_aa: CASSVTDSQTTDTQYF; cdr3_nt: TGTGCCAGCAGCGTCACAGACAGCCAAACCACAGATACGCAGTATTTT
v_call: TRBV13; j_call: TRBJ1-5; d_call: TRBD1; clone_size: NA; cdr3_aa: CASSLGLETGGYQPQHF; cdr3_nt: TGTGCCAGCAGCTTGGGCCTTGAGACAGGGGGCTATCAGCCCCAGCATTTT